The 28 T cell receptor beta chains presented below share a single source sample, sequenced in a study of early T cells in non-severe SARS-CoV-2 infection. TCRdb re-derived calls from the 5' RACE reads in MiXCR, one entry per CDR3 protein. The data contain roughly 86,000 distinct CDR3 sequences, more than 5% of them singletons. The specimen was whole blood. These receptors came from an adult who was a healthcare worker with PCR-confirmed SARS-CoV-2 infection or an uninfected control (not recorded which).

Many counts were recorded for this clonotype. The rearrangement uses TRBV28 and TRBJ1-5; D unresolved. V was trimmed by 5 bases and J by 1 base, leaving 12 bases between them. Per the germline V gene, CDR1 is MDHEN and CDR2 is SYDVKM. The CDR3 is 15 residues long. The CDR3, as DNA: TGTGCCAGCAGTAACCGTGGAGGGAGCAATCAGCCCCAGCATTTT. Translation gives CASSNRGGSNQPQHF.

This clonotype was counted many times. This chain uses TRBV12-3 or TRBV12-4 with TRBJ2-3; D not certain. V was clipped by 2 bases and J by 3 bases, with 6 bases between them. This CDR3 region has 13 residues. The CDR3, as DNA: TGTGCCAGCAGTTTAATGGGGACAGATACGCAGTATTTT. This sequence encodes CASSLMGTDTQYF.

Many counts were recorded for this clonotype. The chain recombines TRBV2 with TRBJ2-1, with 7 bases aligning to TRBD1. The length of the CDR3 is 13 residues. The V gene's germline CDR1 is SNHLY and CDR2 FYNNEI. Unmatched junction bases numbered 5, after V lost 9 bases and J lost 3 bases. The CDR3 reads CASMGQSYNEQFF. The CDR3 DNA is TGTGCCAGTATGGGACAGAGCTACAATGAGCAGTTCTTC.

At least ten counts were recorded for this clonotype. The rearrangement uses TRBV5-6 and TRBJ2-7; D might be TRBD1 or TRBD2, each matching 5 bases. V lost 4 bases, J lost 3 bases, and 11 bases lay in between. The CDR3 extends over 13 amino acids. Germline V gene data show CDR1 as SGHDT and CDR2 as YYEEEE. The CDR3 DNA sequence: TGTGCCAGCAGCGGAGGACACGACTACGAGCAGTACTTC. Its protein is CASSGGHDYEQYF.

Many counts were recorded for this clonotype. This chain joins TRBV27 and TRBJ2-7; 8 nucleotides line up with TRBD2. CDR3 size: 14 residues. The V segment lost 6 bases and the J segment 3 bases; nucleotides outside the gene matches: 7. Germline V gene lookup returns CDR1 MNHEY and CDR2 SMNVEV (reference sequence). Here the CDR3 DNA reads TGTGCCAGCAGCCTGGGACTAGGGTTCTACGAGCAGTACTTC. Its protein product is CASSLGLGFYEQYF.

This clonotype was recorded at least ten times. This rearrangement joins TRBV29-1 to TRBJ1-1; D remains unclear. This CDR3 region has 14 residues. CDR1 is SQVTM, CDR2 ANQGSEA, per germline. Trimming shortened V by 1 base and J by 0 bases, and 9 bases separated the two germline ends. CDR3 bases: TGCAGCGTTGAAGTTGGCTCTCTGAACACTGAAGCTTTCTTT. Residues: CSVEVGSLNTEAFF.

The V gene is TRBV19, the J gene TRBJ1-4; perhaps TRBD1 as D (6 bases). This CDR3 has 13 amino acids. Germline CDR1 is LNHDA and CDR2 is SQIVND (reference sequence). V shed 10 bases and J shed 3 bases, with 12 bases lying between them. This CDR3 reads CATNRDSNEKLFF. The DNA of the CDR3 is TGTGCCACGAACAGGGACTCTAATGAAAAACTGTTTTTT.

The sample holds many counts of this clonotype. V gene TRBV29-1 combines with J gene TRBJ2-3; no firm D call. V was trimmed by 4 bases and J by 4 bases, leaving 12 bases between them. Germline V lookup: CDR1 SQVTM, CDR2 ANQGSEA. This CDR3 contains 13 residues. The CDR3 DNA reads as TGCAGCGTTGGTCGCAATCGGGCAGATACGCAGTATTTT. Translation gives CSVGRNRADTQYF.

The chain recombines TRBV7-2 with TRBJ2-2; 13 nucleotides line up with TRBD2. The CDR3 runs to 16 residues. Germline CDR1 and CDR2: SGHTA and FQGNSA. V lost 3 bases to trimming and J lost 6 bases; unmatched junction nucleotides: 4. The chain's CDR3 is CASSFRLAGGAGELFF. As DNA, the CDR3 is TGTGCCAGCAGCTTCCGACTAGCGGGGGGAGCCGGGGAGCTGTTTTTT.

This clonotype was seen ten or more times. DNA of the CDR3: TGTGCCAGCAGCAATGATGACAGTTGGCACTTC. Amino acid sequence: CASSNDDSWHF. The V gene is TRBV21-1, the J gene TRBJ2-7; the table names TRBD1, a call not compared with the DNA. TRBV21-1 is recorded as a pseudogene. CDR3 length equals 11 residues.

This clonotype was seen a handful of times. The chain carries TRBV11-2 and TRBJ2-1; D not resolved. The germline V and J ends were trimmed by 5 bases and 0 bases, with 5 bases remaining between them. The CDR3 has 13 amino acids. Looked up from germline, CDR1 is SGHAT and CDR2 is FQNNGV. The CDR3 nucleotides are TGTGCCAGCAGCCTAAGCTCCTACAATGAGCAGTTCTTC. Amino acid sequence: CASSLSSYNEQFF.

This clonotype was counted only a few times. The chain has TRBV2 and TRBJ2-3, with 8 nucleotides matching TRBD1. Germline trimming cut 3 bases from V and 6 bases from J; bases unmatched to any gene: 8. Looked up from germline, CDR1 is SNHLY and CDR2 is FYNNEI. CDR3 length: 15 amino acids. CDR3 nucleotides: TGTGCCAGCAGTGACAGCGTCAGGGGGCCGGATACGCAGTATTTT. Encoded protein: CASSDSVRGPDTQYF. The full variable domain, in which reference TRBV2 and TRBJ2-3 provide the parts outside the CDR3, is EPEVTQTPSHQVTQMGQEVILRCVPISNHLYFYWYRQILGQKVEFLVSFYNNEISEKSEIFDDQFSVERPDGSNFTLKIRSTKLEDSAMYFCASSDSVRGPDTQYFGPGTRLTVL.

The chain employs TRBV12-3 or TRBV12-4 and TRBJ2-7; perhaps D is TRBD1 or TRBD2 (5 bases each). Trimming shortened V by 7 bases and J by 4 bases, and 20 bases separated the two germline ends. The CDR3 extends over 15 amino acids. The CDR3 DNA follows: TGTGCCAGCACCCAAGGGGTCTCTGGGGGTTACGAGCAGTACTTC. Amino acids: CASTQGVSGGYEQYF.

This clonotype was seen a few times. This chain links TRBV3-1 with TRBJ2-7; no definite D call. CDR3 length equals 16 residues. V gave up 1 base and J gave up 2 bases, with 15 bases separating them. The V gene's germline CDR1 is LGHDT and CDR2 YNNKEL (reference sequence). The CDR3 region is CASSQGRLVLPYEQYF. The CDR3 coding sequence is TGTGCCAGCAGCCAAGGAAGGCTAGTCTTGCCCTACGAGCAGTACTTC.

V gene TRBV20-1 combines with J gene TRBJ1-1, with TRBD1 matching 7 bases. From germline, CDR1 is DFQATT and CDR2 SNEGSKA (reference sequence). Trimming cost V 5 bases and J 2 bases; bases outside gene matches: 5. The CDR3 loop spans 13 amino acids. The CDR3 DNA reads TGCAGTGCTTTACGGGACAGCAACACTGAAGCTTTCTTT. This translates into CSALRDSNTEAFF.

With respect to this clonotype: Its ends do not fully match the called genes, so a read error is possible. The CDR3 DNA reads as TGTGCTAGCAGATCAGCGGGGGGTCGGGGAGAGACCCAGTACTTC. It is translated as CASRSAGGRGETQYF. The V call is TRBV27, the J call TRBJ2-5; the match to TRBD2 covers 9 bases. The length of the CDR3 is 15 residues. Germline loops: CDR1 MNHEY, CDR2 SMNVEV (reference sequence).

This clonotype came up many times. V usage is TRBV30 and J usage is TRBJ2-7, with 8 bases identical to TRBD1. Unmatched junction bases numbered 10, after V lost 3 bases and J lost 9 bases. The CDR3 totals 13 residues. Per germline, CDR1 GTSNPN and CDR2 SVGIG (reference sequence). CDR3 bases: TGTGCCTGGAGGATGACTACCGGGACAGGGCAGTACTTC. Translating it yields CAWRMTTGTGQYF.

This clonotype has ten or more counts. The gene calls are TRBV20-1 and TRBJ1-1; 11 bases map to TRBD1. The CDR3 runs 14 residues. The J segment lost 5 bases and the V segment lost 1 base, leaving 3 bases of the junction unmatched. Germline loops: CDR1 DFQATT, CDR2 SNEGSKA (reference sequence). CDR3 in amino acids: CSARGGTGGTEAFF. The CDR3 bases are TGCAGTGCTAGAGGAGGGACAGGGGGAACTGAAGCTTTCTTT.

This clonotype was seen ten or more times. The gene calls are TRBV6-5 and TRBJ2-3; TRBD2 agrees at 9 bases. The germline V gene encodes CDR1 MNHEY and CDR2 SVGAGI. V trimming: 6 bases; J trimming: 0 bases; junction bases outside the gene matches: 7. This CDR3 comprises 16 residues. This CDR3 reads CASSPGTSFSTDTQYF. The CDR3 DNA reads TGTGCCAGCAGCCCCGGGACTAGCTTTAGCACAGATACGCAGTATTTT.

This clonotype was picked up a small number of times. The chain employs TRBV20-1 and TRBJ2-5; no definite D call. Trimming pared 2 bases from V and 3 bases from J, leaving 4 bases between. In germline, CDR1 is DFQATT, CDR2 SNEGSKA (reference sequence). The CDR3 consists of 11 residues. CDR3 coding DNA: TGCAGTGCTAGACAGGAAGAGACCCAGTACTTC. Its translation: CSARQEETQYF.

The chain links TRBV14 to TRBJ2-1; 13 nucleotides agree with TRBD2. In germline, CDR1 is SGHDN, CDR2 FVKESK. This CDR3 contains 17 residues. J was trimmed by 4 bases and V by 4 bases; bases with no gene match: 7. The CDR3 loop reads CASSPRLAGGYYNEQFF. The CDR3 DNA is TGTGCCAGCAGCCCCAGACTAGCGGGGGGATATTACAATGAGCAGTTCTTC.

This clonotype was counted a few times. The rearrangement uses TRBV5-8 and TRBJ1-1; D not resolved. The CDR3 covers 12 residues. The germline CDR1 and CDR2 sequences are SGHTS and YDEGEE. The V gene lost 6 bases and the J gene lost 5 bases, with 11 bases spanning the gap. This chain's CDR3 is CASTRRVTEAFF. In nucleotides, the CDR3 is TGTGCCAGCACGCGGCGAGTTACTGAAGCTTTCTTT.

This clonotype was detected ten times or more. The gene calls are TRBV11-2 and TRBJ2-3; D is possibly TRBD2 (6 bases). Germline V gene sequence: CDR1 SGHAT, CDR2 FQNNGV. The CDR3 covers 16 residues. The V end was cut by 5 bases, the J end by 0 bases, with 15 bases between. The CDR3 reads CASSPRGGTSTDTQYF. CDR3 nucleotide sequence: TGTGCCAGCAGCCCCCGGGGAGGCACAAGCACAGATACGCAGTATTTT.

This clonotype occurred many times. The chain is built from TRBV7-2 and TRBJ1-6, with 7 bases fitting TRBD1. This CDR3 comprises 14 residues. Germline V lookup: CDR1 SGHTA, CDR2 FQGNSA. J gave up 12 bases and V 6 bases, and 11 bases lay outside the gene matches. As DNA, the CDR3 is TGTGCCAGCAGATACCCGGGGGACAGAGAACCCCTCCACTTT. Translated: CASRYPGDREPLHF.

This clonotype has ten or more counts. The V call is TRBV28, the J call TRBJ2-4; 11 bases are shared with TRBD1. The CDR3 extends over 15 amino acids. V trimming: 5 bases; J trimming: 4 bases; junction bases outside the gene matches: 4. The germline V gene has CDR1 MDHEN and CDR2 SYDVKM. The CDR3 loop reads CASSPGTGGKNIQYF. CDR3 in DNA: TGTGCCAGCAGTCCAGGGACAGGGGGAAAAAACATTCAGTACTTC.

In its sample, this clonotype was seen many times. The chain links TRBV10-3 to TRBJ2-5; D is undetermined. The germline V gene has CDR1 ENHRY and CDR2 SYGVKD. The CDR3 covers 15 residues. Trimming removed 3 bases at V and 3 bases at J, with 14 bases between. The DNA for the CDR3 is TGTGCCATCAGTGACCGCCCTGTATGGGAAGAGACCCAGTACTTC. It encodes CAISDRPVWEETQYF.

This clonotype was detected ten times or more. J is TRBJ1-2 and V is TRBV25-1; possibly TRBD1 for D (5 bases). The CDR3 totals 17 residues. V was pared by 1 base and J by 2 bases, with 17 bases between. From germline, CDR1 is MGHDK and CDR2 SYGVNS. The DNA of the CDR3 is TGTGCCAGCAGTGAATTTGGCGGGGGAAGGGACAACTATGGCTACACCTTC. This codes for CASSEFGGGRDNYGYTF.

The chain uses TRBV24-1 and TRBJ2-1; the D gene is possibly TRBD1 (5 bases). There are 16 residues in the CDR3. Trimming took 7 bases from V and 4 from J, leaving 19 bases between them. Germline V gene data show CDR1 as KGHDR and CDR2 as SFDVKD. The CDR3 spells CATSSPRGREYNEQFF. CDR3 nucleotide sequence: TGTGCCACCAGCTCCCCCCGAGGCAGGGAATACAATGAGCAGTTCTTC.